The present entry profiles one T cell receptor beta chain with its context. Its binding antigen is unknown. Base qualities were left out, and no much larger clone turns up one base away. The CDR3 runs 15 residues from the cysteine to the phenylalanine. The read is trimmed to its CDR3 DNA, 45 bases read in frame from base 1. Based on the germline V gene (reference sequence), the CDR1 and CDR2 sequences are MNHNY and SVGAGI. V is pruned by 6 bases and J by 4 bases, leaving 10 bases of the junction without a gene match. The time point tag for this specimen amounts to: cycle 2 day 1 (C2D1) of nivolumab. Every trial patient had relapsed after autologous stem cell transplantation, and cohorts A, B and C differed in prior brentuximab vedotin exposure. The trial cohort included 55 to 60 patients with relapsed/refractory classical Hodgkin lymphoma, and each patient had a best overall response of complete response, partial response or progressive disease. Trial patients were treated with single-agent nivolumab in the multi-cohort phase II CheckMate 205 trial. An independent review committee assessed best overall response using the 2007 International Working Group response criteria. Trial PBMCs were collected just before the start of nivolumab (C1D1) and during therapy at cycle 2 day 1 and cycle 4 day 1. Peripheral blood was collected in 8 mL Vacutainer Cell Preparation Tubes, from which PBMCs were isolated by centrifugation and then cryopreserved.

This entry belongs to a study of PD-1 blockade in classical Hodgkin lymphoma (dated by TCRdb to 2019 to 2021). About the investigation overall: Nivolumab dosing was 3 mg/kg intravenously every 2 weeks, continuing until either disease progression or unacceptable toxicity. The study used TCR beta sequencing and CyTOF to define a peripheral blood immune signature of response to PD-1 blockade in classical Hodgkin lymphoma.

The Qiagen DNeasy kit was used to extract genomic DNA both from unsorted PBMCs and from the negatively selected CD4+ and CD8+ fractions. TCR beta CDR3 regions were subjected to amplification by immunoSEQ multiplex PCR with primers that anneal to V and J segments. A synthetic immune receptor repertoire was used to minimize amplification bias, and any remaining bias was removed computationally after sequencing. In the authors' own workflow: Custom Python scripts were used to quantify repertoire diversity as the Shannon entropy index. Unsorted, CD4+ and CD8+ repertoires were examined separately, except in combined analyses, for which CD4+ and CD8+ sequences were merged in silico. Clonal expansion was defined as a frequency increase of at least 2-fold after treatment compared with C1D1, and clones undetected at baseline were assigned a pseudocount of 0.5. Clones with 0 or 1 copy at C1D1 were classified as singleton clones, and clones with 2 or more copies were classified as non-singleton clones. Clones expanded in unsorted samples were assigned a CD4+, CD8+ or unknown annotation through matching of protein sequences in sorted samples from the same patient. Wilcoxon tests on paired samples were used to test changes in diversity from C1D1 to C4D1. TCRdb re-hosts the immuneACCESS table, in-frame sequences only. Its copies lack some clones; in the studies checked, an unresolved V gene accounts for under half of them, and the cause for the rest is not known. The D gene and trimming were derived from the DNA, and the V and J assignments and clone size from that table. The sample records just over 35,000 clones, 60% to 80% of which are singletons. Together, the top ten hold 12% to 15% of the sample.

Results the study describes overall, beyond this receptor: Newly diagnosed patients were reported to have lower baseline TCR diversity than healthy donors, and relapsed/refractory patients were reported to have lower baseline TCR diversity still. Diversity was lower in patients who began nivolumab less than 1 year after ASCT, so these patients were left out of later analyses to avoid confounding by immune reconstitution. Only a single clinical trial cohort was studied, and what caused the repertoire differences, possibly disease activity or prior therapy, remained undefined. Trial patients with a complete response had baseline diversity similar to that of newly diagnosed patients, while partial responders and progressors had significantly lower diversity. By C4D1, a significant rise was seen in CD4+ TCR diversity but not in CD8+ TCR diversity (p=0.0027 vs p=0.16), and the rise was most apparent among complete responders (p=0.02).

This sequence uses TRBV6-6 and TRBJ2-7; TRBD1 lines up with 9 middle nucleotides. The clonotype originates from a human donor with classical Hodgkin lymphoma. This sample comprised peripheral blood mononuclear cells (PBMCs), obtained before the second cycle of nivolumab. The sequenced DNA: TGTGCCAGCAGAGAAGGGACAGGGAACAAATACGAGCAGTACTTC. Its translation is CASREGTGNKYEQYF.